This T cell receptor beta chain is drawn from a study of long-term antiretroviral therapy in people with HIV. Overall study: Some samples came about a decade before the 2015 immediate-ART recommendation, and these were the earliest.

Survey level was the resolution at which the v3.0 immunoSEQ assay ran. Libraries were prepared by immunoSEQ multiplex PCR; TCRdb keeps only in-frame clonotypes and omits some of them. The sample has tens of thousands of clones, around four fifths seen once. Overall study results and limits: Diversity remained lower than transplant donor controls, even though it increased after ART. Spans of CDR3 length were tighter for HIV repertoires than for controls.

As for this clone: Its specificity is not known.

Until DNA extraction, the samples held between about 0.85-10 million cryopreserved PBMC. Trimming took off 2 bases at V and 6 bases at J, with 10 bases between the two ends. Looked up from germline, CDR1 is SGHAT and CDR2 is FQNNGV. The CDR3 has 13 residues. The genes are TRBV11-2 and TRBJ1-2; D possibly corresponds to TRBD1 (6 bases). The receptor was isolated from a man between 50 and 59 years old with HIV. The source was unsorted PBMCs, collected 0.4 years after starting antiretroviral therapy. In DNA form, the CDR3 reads TGTGCCAGCAGCTTAACGGGGGCAAATGGCTACACCTTC. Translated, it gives CASSLTGANGYTF.